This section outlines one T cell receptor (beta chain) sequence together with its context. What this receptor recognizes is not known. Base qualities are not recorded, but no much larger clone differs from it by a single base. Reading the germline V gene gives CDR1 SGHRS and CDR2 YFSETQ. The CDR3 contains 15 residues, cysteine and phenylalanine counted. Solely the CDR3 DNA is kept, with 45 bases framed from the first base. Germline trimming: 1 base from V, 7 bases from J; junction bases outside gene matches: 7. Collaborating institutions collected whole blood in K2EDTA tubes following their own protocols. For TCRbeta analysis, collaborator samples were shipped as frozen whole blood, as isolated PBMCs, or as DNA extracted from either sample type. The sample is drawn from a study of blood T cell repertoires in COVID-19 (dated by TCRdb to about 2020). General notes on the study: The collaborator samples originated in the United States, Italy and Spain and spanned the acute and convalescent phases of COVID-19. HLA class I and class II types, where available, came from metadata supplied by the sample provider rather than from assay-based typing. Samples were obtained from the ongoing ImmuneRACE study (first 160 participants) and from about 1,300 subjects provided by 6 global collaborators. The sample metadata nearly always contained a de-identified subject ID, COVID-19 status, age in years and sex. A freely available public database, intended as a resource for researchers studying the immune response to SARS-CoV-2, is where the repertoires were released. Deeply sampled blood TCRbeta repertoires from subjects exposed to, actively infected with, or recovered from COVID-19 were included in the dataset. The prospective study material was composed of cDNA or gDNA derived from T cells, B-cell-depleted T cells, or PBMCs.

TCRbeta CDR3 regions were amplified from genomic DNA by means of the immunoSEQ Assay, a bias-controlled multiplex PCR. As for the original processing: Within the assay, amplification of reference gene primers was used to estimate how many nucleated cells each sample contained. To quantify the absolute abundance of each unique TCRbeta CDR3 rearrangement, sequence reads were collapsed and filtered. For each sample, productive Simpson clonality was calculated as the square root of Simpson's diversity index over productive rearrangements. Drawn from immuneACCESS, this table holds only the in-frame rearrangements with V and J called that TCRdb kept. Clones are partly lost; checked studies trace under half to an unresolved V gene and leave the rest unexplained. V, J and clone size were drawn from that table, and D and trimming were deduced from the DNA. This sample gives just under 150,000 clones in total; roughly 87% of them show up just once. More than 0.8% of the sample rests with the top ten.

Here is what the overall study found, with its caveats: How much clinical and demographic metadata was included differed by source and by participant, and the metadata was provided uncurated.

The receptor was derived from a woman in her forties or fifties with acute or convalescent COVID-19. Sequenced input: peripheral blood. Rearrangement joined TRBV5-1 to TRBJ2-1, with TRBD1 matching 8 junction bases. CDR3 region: CASSLSQGAHNEQFF. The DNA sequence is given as TGCGCCAGCAGCTTGAGCCAGGGGGCGCATAATGAGCAGTTCTTC.